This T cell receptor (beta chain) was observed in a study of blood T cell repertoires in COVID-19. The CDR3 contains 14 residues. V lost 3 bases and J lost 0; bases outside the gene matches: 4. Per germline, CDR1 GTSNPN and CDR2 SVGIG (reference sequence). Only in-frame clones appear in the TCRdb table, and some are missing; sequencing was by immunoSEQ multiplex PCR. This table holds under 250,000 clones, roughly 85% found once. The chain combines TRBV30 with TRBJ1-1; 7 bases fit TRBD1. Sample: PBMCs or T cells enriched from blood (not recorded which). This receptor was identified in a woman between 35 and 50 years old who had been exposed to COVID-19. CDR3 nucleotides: TGTGCCTGGAGCCTCGGGACAGTGAACACTGAAGCTTTCTTT. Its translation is CAWSLGTVNTEAFF.